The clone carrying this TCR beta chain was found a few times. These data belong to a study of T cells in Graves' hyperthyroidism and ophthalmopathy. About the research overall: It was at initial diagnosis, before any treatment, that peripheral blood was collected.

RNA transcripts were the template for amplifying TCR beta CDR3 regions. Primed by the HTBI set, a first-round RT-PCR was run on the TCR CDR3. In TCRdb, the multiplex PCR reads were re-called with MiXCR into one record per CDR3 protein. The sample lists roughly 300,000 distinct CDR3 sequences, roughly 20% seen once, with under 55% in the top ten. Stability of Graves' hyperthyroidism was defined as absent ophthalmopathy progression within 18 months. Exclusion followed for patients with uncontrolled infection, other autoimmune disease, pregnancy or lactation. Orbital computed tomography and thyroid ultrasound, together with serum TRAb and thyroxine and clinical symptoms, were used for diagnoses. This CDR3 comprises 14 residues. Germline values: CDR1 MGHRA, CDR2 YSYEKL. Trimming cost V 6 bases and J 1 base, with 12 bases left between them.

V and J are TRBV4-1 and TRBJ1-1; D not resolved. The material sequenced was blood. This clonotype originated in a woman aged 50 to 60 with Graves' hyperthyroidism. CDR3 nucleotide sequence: TGCGCCAGCAGTCATCCCTACAGGAACACTGAAGCTTTCTTT. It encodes CASSHPYRNTEAFF.